This TCR beta chain was retrieved from a study of shared clonotypes between healthy human individuals. Here immunoSEQ multiplex PCR was the method, and the copy in TCRdb shows in-frame clones only, minus some. The table lists around 1,000,000 clones, approximately 77% of them singletons. Looked up from germline, CDR1 is KGHSH and CDR2 is LQKENI. Trimming took off 2 bases at V and 5 bases at J, with 10 bases between the two ends. This CDR3 has 13 amino acids. Splitting the CD4+ cells yielded a CD45RA+ naive subset and a CD45RA-negative memory subset. This sequence was found in a man aged 18 to 29 in good health. Some clones in this sample may be carry-over from other donors' samples. V usage is TRBV18 and J usage is TRBJ2-7; TRBD1 might be the D (5 bases). Source material: memory CD4+ T cells from PBMCs. The sample's subset: CD45RA-negative fraction. CDR3 in amino acids: CASSPVRVNEQYF. The CDR3 DNA sequence: TGTGCCAGCTCACCAGTCAGGGTAAACGAGCAGTACTTC.